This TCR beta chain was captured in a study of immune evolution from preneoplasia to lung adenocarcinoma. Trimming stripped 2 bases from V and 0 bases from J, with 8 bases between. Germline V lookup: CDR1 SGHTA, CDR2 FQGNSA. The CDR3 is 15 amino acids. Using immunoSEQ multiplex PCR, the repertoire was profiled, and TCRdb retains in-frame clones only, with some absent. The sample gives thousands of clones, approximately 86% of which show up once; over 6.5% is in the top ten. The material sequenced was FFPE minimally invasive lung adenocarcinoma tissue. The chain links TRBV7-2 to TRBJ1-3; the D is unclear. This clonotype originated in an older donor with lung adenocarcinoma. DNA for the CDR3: TGTGCCAGCAGCTTAATATGGGGCTCTGGAAACACCATATATTTT. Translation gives CASSLIWGSGNTIYF.